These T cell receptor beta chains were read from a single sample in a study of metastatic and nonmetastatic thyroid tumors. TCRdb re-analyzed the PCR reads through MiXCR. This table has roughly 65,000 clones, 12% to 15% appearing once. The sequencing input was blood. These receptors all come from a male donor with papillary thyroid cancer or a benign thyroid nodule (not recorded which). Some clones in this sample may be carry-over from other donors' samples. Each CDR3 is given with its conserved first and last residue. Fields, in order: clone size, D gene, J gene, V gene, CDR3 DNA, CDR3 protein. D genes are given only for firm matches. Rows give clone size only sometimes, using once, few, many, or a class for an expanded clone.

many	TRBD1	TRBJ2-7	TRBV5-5	TGTGCCAGCAGATCCCCCGGGACAGGGGGCGAGCAGTACTTC	CASRSPGTGGEQYF
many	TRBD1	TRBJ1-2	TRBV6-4	TGTGCCAGCGGGGGGACAGAAAACTATGGCTACACCTTC	CASGGTENYGYTF
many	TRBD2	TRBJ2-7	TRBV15	TGTGCCACCAGCAGAGAGGGTAATTGGCTAGCGGGGGCCTACGAGCAGTACTTC	CATSREGNWLAGAYEQYF
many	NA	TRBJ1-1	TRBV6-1	TGTGCCAGCACGGGCCGGGGGGGGAACACTGAAGCTTTCTTT	CASTGRGGNTEAFF
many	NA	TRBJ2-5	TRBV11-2	TGTGCCAGCAGCTTACATATGGTGTACTCCAGATCGGAGACCCAGTACTTC	CASSLHMVYSRSETQYF
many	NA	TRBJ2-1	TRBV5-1	TGCGCCAGCAGCCCAGGGGAAGCGGGCCATGAGCAGTTCTTC	CASSPGEAGHEQFF
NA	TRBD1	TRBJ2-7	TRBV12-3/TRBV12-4	TGTGCCAGCACCCAAACAGGGGTGGGCTCCTACGAGCAGTACTTC	CASTQTGVGSYEQYF
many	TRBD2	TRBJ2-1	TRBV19	TGTGCCAGTAGATGGGCTAGCGGGAGCCCCTTGGATGAGCAGTTCTTC	CASRWASGSPLDEQFF
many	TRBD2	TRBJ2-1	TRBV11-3	TGTGCCAGCAGCCGGCCGGGACTAGCGGGAGAGGAGCAGTTCTTC	CASSRPGLAGEEQFF
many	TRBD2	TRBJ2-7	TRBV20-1	TGCAGTGCTAGAGTTACTAGCGGGAACCACGAGCAGTACTTC	CSARVTSGNHEQYF
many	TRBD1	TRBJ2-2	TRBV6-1	TGTGCCAGCAGTGACCTACAGGGGGCGCGCACCGGGGAGCTGTTTTTT	CASSDLQGARTGELFF
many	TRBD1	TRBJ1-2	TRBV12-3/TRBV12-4	TGTGCCAGCAGTCCCCGACAGGGTGACTATGGCTACACCTTC	CASSPRQGDYGYTF
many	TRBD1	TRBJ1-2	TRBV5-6	TGTGCCAGCAGCGCCCGGGACAGCAACTATGGCTACACCTTC	CASSARDSNYGYTF
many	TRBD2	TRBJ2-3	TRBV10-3	TGTGCCATCAGTGCACTAGCGGGATTAGATACGCAGTATTTT	CAISALAGLDTQYF
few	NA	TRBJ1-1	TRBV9	TGTGCCAGCAGCGTAGGGGTCATGTCCGGGGACACTGGAGCTTTCTTT	CASSVGVMSGDTGAFF